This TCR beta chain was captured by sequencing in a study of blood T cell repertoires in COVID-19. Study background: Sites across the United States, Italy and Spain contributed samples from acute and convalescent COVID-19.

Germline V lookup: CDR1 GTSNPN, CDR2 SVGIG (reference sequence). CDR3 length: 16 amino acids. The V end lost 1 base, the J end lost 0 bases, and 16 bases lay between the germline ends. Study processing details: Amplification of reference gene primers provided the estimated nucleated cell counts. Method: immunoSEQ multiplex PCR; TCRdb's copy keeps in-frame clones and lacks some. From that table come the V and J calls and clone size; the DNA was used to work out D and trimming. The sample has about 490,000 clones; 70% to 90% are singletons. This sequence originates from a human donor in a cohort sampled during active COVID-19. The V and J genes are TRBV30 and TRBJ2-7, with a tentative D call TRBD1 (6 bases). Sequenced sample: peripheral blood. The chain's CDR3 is CAWSEGFGTYSYEQYF. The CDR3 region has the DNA TGTGCCTGGAGTGAAGGTTTCGGGACATACTCCTACGAGCAGTACTTC.